Below, 20 T cell receptor beta chains from the same sample are listed, as sequenced in a study of early T cells in non-severe SARS-CoV-2 infection. TCRdb used MiXCR to reprocess the 5' RACE reads, holding one entry per CDR3 protein. The sample lists around 66,000 distinct CDR3 sequences; approximately 5.9% were seen once. Sequencing was performed on whole blood, taken at baseline. The receptors originated from an adult who was a healthcare worker with PCR-confirmed SARS-CoV-2 infection or an uninfected control (not recorded which).

This clonotype showed up many times. This chain connects TRBV10-1 to TRBJ2-1; 8 nucleotides agree with TRBD2. The CDR3 sequence is 15 residues long. The germline CDR1 and CDR2 sequences are WNHNN and SYGVQD (reference sequence). With V trimmed by 0 bases and J by 7 bases, 5 bases remained unmatched. CDR3 protein: CASSESPGTRNEQFF. The CDR3 DNA follows: TGCGCCAGCAGTGAGTCGCCCGGGACTAGAAATGAGCAGTTCTTC.

This clonotype appeared many times. The chain couples TRBV28 to TRBJ1-1; D unclear. CDR1 is MDHEN and CDR2 is SYDVKM in the germline V gene. Trimming removed 7 bases at V and 8 bases at J, with 20 bases between. This CDR3 is 14 amino acids long. The CDR3 here is CASTTGGTYLEAFF. The DNA for the CDR3 is TGTGCCAGCACAACCGGCGGCACCTACTTGGAAGCTTTCTTT.

This clonotype was seen many times. The V call is TRBV28, the J call TRBJ1-1; D is unresolved. V gave up 5 bases and J gave up 5 bases, with 15 bases separating them. The germline V gene has CDR1 MDHEN and CDR2 SYDVKM. The CDR3 covers 14 residues. CDR3 nucleotide sequence: TGTGCCAGCAGTGCCGGACCGTCCCGGACTGAAGCTTTCTTT. This translates into CASSAGPSRTEAFF.

This clonotype has more than one count but fewer than ten. The rearrangement joins TRBV20-1 to TRBJ2-1; 10 bases are a match to TRBD2. From germline, CDR1 is DFQATT and CDR2 SNEGSKA (reference sequence). Germline trimming cut 1 base from V and 13 bases from J; bases unmatched to any gene: 4. This CDR3 has 12 amino acids. CDR3 coding DNA: TGCAGTGCTAGAGGTAGCGGGAGGACTCAGTTCTTC. Translated, it gives CSARGSGRTQFF.

The gene calls are TRBV29-1 and TRBJ2-1; D gene ambiguous. This CDR3 comprises 13 residues. Germline values: CDR1 SQVTM, CDR2 ANQGSEA. V dropped 0 bases and J dropped 5 bases, with 8 bases sitting between them. The CDR3 bases are TGCAGCGTTGAAGAGTCCAGAGACAATGAGCAGTTCTTC. This gives the protein CSVEESRDNEQFF.

There are many counts of this clonotype. The chain uses TRBV3-1 and TRBJ1-5; D is perhaps TRBD1 (6 bases). Looked up from germline, CDR1 is LGHDT and CDR2 is YNNKEL (reference sequence). Trimming pared 8 bases from V and 4 bases from J, leaving 12 bases between. The CDR3 has 13 residues. The CDR3 spells CASARQENQPQHF. CDR3 DNA sequence: TGTGCCAGCGCGCGACAGGAGAATCAGCCCCAGCATTTT.

This clonotype was recorded many times. The chain recombines TRBV24-1 with TRBJ2-3; 15 bases fit TRBD2. Germline V CDR1 and CDR2: KGHDR, SFDVKD. This CDR3 is built from 18 residues. V shed 3 bases and J 6 bases; nucleotides not matched to a gene: 9. CDR3 DNA: TGTGCCACCAGTGATCGTGGACTAGCGGGAGGGGCTATGGATACGCAGTATTTT. Its protein product is CATSDRGLAGGAMDTQYF.

This clonotype was counted ten times or more. The CDR3 region has the DNA TGCAGTGCTAGAGATTTTGGGACCGCCTTTGGCTACACCTTC. It yields the protein CSARDFGTAFGYTF. The rearrangement links TRBV20-1 to TRBJ1-2, with D maybe TRBD1 (5 bases). V was cut by 0 bases and J by 7 bases, with 15 bases left in between. Germline CDR1 and CDR2: DFQATT and SNEGSKA (reference sequence). The CDR3 sequence is 14 residues long.

Remarks on this clonotype: Possible read error: a much larger clone is one base away. J is TRBJ2-1 and V is TRBV29-1; 7 positions agree with TRBD2. The CDR3 totals 14 residues. Per germline, CDR1 SQVTM and CDR2 ANQGSEA. V lost 6 bases and J lost 2; bases outside the gene matches: 7. The CDR3 protein is CSVVGEGPYNEQFF. The CDR3 DNA reads as TGCAGCGTGGTCGGGGAGGGCCCCTACAATGAGCAGTTCTTC.

The V and J genes are TRBV28 and TRBJ2-5, with D perhaps matching TRBD2 (5 bases). Per germline, CDR1 MDHEN and CDR2 SYDVKM. The CDR3 has 11 amino acids. Trimming removed 3 bases at V and 6 bases at J, with 5 bases between. CDR3 residues: CASSFGKTQYF. CDR3 coding DNA: TGTGCCAGCAGTTTCGGGAAGACCCAGTACTTC.

This clonotype was detected ten times or more. V and J are TRBV6-1 and TRBJ1-1; D remains ambiguous. Germline V lookup: CDR1 MNHNS, CDR2 SASEGT. The CDR3 contains 12 residues. Trimming took off 10 bases at V and 3 bases at J, with 12 bases between the two ends. For the CDR3, the DNA is TGTGCCACAGCTGAGGGATACACTGAAGCTTTCTTT. Its protein is CATAEGYTEAFF.

This clonotype was recorded at least ten times. Germline and junction disagree at one end, which may indicate a read error. V gene TRBV11-2 combines with J gene TRBJ1-1; tentative D call: TRBD1 (6 bases). CDR1 is SGHAT, CDR2 FQNNGV, per germline. The CDR3 has 14 residues. The CDR3 spells CASNLRQENTEAFF. The CDR3 DNA is TGTGCCAGCAACTTAAGACAGGAGAACACTGAAGCTTTCTTT.

This clonotype was counted a few times. V usage is TRBV19 and J usage is TRBJ2-4; D is undetermined. V lost 6 bases and J 1 base, leaving 13 bases between the germline ends. The CDR3 covers 15 residues. Germline CDR1 is LNHDA and CDR2 is SQIVND (reference sequence). CDR3 DNA sequence: TGTGCCAGTAGCCCCCCGCAGCTGGCCAAAAACATTCAGTACTTC. Amino acids: CASSPPQLAKNIQYF.

This clonotype was detected only a few times. The genes are TRBV5-8 and TRBJ2-7; 8 nucleotides align to TRBD2. The V segment lost 4 bases and the J segment 3 bases; nucleotides outside the gene matches: 12. Per germline, CDR1 SGHTS and CDR2 YDEGEE. CDR3 size: 16 residues. The CDR3 is CASSPLGGTSSYEQYF. CDR3 DNA sequence: TGTGCCAGCAGCCCGTTGGGCGGGACTAGTAGCTACGAGCAGTACTTC. The full variable domain, in which reference TRBV5-8 and TRBJ2-7 provide the parts outside the CDR3, is EAGVTQSPTHLIKTRGQQATLRCSPISGHTSVYWYQQALGLGLQFLLWYDEGEERNRGNFPPRFSGRQFPNYSSELNVNALELEDSALYLCASSPLGGTSSYEQYFGPGTRLTVT.

This clonotype was recorded many times. The gene calls are TRBV5-1 and TRBJ1-5; D is ambiguous. Germline CDR1 SGHRS, CDR2 YFSETQ. The CDR3 sequence is 16 residues long. V gave up 0 bases and J gave up 1 base, with 11 bases separating them. CDR3 coding DNA: TGCGCCAGCAGCTTGGGGGGTCCCGCGAGCAATCAGCCCCAGCATTTT. Translating it yields CASSLGGPASNQPQHF.

This clonotype has ten or more counts. V gene TRBV12-3 or TRBV12-4 combines with J gene TRBJ2-7, with 11 nucleotides matching TRBD2. The CDR3 covers 16 residues. V lost 2 bases, J lost 6 bases, and 9 bases stayed unmatched. The CDR3 loop reads CASSLLAGGRLGEQYF. DNA for the CDR3: TGTGCCAGCAGTTTATTAGCGGGAGGGCGTCTCGGCGAGCAGTACTTC.

This clonotype was detected ten times or more. The rearrangement joins TRBV27 to TRBJ2-3, with D possibly matching TRBD2 (6 bases). Germline CDR1 and CDR2: MNHEY and SMNVEV (reference sequence). CDR3 length equals 15 residues. V was clipped by 3 bases and J by 5 bases, with 15 bases between them. The CDR3 loop is CASSFGRDPRDTQYF. DNA of the CDR3: TGTGCCAGCAGTTTTGGGCGGGACCCCAGAGATACGCAGTATTTT.

The V call is TRBV6-2 or TRBV6-3, the J call TRBJ1-2; D not certain. V was cut by 6 bases and J by 0 bases, with 8 bases left in between. The CDR3 consists of 13 residues. CDR1 is MNHEY, CDR2 SVGEGT, per germline. The CDR3 protein is CASSTRTNYGYTF. DNA for the CDR3: TGTGCCAGCAGCACTAGGACTAACTATGGCTACACCTTC.

The sample holds many counts of this clonotype. The chain has TRBV4-3 and TRBJ2-7, with 7 bases identical to TRBD1. CDR3 length: 16 residues. V was clipped by 0 bases and J by 6 bases; unmatched bases: 11. In germline, CDR1 is LGHNA, CDR2 YSLEER. Written as DNA, the CDR3 is TGCGCCAGCAGCCAAGAGTACCAGAGACAGGGAGCCGAGCAGTACTTC. Amino acid sequence: CASSQEYQRQGAEQYF.

This clonotype showed up many times. The V and J genes are TRBV15 and TRBJ2-7; no clear D. Deletions cut 0 bases from V and 0 bases from J, with 9 bases between. Germline V gene sequence: CDR1 LNHNV, CDR2 YYDKDF (reference sequence). This CDR3 spans 15 amino acids. The chain's CDR3 is CATSRDGSLSYEQYF. CDR3 DNA: TGTGCCACCAGCAGAGATGGGTCCCTCTCCTACGAGCAGTACTTC.